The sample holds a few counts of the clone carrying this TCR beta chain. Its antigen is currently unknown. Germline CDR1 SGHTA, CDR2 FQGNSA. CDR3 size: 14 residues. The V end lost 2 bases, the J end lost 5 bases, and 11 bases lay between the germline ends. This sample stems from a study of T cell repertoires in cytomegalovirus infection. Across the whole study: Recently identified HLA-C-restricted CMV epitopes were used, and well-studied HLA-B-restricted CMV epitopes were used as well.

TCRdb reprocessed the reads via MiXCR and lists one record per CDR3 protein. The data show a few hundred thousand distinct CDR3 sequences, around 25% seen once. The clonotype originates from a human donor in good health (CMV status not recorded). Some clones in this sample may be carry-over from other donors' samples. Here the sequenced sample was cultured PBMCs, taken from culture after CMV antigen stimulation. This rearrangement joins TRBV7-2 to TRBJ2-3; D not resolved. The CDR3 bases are TGTGCCAGCAGCTTATTCTACCAGCAAGATACGCAGTATTTT. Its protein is CASSLFYQQDTQYF.